The rows below give T cell receptor beta chains drawn from one sample of a study of somatic mutations in cytotoxic T cells in rheumatoid arthritis. The data were produced by immunoSEQ multiplex PCR, yet TCRdb's version contains in-frame clones alone and is incomplete. This sample has 15,000 to 20,000 clones, with roughly four fifths found just once. Sequences were obtained from CD8+ T cells sorted from blood. Source of these receptors: a woman between 50 and 59 years old with rheumatoid arthritis. Both conserved end residues are part of each CDR3. The D gene is left open where the match is weak. Not every row has a clone size; where given, it reads once, few, many or a size class.

clone_size: -
v_call: TRBV4-2
j_call: TRBJ2-6
d_call: -
cdr3_nt: TGTGCCAGCAGCTTGGGGCAGGACGCCTGGGGGGGGGCCAACGTCCTGACTTTC
cdr3_aa: CASSLGQDAWGGANVLTF

clone_size: -
v_call: TRBV27
j_call: TRBJ2-3
d_call: TRBD2
cdr3_nt: TGTGCCAGCAGTTTATCGACTAGCGGCACAGATACGCAGTATTTT
cdr3_aa: CASSLSTSGTDTQYF

clone_size: few
v_call: TRBV30
j_call: TRBJ1-2
d_call: -
cdr3_nt: TGTGCCTGGACGGTGGACAAGGGTGCCTACACCTTC
cdr3_aa: CAWTVDKGAYTF

clone_size: few
v_call: TRBV7-9
j_call: TRBJ1-5
d_call: -
cdr3_nt: TGTGCCAGCAGCAAGGGCCCCTCACACAGCCAGCCCCAGCATTTT
cdr3_aa: CASSKGPSHSQPQHF

clone_size: -
v_call: TRBV6-6
j_call: TRBJ1-5
d_call: -
cdr3_nt: TGTGCCAGCAGTCAGGACAGCCTAAATCAGCCCCAGCATTTT
cdr3_aa: CASSQDSLNQPQHF

clone_size: -
v_call: TRBV21-1
j_call: TRBJ2-1
d_call: -
cdr3_nt: TGTGCCAGCAGCAAATTTAAGCTAGCGGGAGGGACGGAATACAATGAGCAGTTCTTC
cdr3_aa: CASSKFKLAGGTEYNEQFF

clone_size: -
v_call: TRBV6-1
j_call: TRBJ2-2
d_call: -
cdr3_nt: TGTGCCAGCAGCGCGACAGGGAACACCGGGGAGCTGTTTTTT
cdr3_aa: CASSATGNTGELFF

clone_size: few
v_call: TRBV4-2
j_call: TRBJ1-1
d_call: -
cdr3_nt: TGTGCCAGCAGCCAGGGGAACACTGAAGCTTTCTTT
cdr3_aa: CASSQGNTEAFF

clone_size: -
v_call: TRBV7-2
j_call: TRBJ2-7
d_call: TRBD2
cdr3_nt: TGTGCCAGCAGCTTAGCGCTAGCGGGAGCCTACGAGCAGTACTTC
cdr3_aa: CASSLALAGAYEQYF

clone_size: -
v_call: TRBV4-3
j_call: TRBJ2-2
d_call: TRBD2
cdr3_nt: TGCGCCAGCAGCCACCTCAGTAGCGGGAGTAACACCGGGGAGCTGTTTTTT
cdr3_aa: CASSHLSSGSNTGELFF

clone_size: -
v_call: TRBV5-1
j_call: TRBJ1-1
d_call: -
cdr3_nt: TGCGCCAGCAGCTTCTCCCCGGAGGCGGGCGCTGAAGCTTTCTTT
cdr3_aa: CASSFSPEAGAEAFF

clone_size: -
v_call: TRBV28
j_call: TRBJ1-4
d_call: -
cdr3_nt: TGTGCCAGCAGTTTATCTTCCGACAGCGAAAAACTGTTTTTT
cdr3_aa: CASSLSSDSEKLFF

clone_size: -
v_call: TRBV5-3
j_call: TRBJ2-7
d_call: -
cdr3_nt: TGTGCCAGAAGCTTGGGGACAACCTACGAGCAGTACTTC
cdr3_aa: CARSLGTTYEQYF

clone_size: -
v_call: TRBV5-1
j_call: TRBJ1-4
d_call: -
cdr3_nt: TGCGCCAGCAGCTATTTCCACCTCTCAGGGTTCGTCGAAAAACTGTTTTTT
cdr3_aa: CASSYFHLSGFVEKLFF

clone_size: few
v_call: TRBV11-2
j_call: TRBJ2-2
d_call: -
cdr3_nt: TGTGCCAGCAGCGGGGTCGGGGAGCTGTTTTTT
cdr3_aa: CASSGVGELFF

clone_size: -
v_call: TRBV5-1
j_call: TRBJ1-1
d_call: -
cdr3_nt: TGCGCCAGCAGCTTGGGGGGGAACACTGAAGCTTTCTTT
cdr3_aa: CASSLGGNTEAFF

clone_size: -
v_call: TRBV4-1
j_call: TRBJ2-7
d_call: TRBD1
cdr3_nt: TGCGCCAGCAGCCAACGGACAGGGGTCTACGAGCAGTACTTC
cdr3_aa: CASSQRTGVYEQYF

clone_size: -
v_call: TRBV4-3
j_call: TRBJ2-2
d_call: -
cdr3_nt: TGCGCCAGCAGCCATATAGATGATCCCGGGGAGCTGTTTTTT
cdr3_aa: CASSHIDDPGELFF

clone_size: -
v_call: TRBV19
j_call: TRBJ1-5
d_call: -
cdr3_nt: TGTGCCAGTAGTATCCGCGAGAATCAGCCCCAGCATTTT
cdr3_aa: CASSIRENQPQHF

clone_size: once
v_call: TRBV7-9
j_call: TRBJ2-1
d_call: -
cdr3_nt: TGTGCCAGCAGTACAGGGTACAATGAGCAGTTCTTC
cdr3_aa: CASSTGYNEQFF

clone_size: -
v_call: TRBV19
j_call: TRBJ1-1
d_call: TRBD1
cdr3_nt: TGTGCCAGTAGTATGACAGGGGGGAACACTGAAGCTTTCTTT
cdr3_aa: CASSMTGGNTEAFF

clone_size: -
v_call: TRBV2
j_call: TRBJ1-5
d_call: TRBD1
cdr3_nt: TGTGCCAGCAGCTGGACAGGGAGGGAACAGCCCCAGCATTTT
cdr3_aa: CASSWTGREQPQHF

clone_size: -
v_call: TRBV11-2
j_call: TRBJ2-7
d_call: -
cdr3_nt: TGTGCCAGCAGCTTAGGTGTTGGGGGGTCGTACGAGCAGTACTTC
cdr3_aa: CASSLGVGGSYEQYF

clone_size: -
v_call: TRBV7-6
j_call: TRBJ2-1
d_call: TRBD2
cdr3_nt: TGTGCCAGCAGCTTAATACGACTAGCGGGAGGGCCTAGCTACAATGAGCAGTTCTTC
cdr3_aa: CASSLIRLAGGPSYNEQFF

clone_size: -
v_call: TRBV6-6
j_call: TRBJ2-5
d_call: TRBD1
cdr3_nt: TGTGCCAGCAGTTTTGGACAGGACGGCGAGACCCAGTACTTC
cdr3_aa: CASSFGQDGETQYF

clone_size: -
v_call: TRBV7-9
j_call: TRBJ2-1
d_call: -
cdr3_nt: TGTGCCAGCATGAGGGGACCTGAGCAGTTCTTC
cdr3_aa: CASMRGPEQFF

clone_size: -
v_call: TRBV6-5
j_call: TRBJ1-6
d_call: -
cdr3_nt: TGTGCCAGCAGTTACGGGGGTAGGAAGGGTTCACCCCTCCACTTT
cdr3_aa: CASSYGGRKGSPLHF

clone_size: -
v_call: TRBV27
j_call: TRBJ2-3
d_call: TRBD1
cdr3_nt: TGTGCCAGCAGTCCGTACCCGACAGGGGGTATTGATACGCAGTATTTT
cdr3_aa: CASSPYPTGGIDTQYF

clone_size: few
v_call: TRBV2
j_call: TRBJ1-1
d_call: -
cdr3_nt: TGTGCCAGCCGTCCGGGAAACACTGAAGCTTTCTTT
cdr3_aa: CASRPGNTEAFF

clone_size: -
v_call: TRBV19
j_call: TRBJ2-1
d_call: -
cdr3_nt: TGTGCCAGTAGTATTAAGGGGAGCTCCTACAATGAGCAGTTCTTC
cdr3_aa: CASSIKGSSYNEQFF

clone_size: -
v_call: TRBV19
j_call: TRBJ2-2
d_call: TRBD2
cdr3_nt: TGTGCCAGTAGTATAGATGCGGGAGAGTACACCGGGGAGCTGTTTTTT
cdr3_aa: CASSIDAGEYTGELFF